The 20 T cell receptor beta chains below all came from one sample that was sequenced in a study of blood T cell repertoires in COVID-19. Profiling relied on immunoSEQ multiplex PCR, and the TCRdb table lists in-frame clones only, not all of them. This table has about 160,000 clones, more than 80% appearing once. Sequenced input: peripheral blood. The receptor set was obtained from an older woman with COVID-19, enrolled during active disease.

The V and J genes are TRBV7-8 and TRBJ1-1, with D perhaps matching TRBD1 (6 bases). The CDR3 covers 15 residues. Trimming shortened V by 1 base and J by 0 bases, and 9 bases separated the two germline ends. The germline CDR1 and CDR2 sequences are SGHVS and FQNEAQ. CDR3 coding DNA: TGTGCCAGCAGCTTAGGGCAGGGGATGAACACTGAAGCTTTCTTT. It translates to CASSLGQGMNTEAFF.

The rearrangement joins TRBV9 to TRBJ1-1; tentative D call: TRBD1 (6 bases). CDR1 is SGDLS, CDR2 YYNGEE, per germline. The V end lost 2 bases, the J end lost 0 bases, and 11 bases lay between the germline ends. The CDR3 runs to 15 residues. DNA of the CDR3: TGTGCCAGCAGCGTGGGGACAATAATGAACACTGAAGCTTTCTTT. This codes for CASSVGTIMNTEAFF.

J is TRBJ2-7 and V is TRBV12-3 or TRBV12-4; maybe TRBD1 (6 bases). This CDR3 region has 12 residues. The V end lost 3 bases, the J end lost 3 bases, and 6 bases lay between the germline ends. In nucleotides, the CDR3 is TGTGCCAGCAGTTTCAGGGGCTACGAGCAGTACTTC. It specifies CASSFRGYEQYF.

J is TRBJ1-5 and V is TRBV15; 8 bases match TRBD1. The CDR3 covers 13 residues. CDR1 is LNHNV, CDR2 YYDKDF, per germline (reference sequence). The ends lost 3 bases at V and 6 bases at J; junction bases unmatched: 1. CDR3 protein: CATSRDRVQPQHF. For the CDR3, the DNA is TGTGCCACCAGCAGGGACAGGGTTCAGCCCCAGCATTTT.

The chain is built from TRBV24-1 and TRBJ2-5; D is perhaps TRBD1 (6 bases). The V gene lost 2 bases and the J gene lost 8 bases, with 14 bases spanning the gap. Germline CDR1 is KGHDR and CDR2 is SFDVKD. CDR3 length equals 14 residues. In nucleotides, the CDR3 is TGTGCCACCAGTGATTCTGCACTTGGGGGCACCCAGTACTTC. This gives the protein CATSDSALGGTQYF.

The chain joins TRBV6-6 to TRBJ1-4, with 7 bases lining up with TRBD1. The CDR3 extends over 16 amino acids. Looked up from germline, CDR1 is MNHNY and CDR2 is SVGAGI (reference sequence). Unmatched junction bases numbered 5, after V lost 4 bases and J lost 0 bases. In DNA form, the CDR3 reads TGTGCCAGCAGTTTCGGACAGGCCGCAACTAATGAAAAACTGTTTTTT. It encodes CASSFGQAATNEKLFF.

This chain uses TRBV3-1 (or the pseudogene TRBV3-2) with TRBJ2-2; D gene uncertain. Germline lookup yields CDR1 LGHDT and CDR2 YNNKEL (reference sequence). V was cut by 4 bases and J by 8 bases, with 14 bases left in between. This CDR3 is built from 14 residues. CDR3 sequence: CASSPQGSSGELFF. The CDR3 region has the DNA TGTGCCAGCAGCCCCCAAGGTAGCAGTGGGGAGCTGTTTTTT.

CDR3 in amino acids: CASSEVWQGAYGYTF. The CDR3 DNA is TGTGCCAGCAGTGAAGTGTGGCAGGGGGCCTATGGCTACACCTTC. The chain carries TRBV6-1 and TRBJ1-2, with 8 nucleotides matching TRBD1. Germline-derived CDR1 and CDR2 are MNHNS and SASEGT. V lost 1 base to trimming and J lost 4 bases; unmatched junction nucleotides: 5. CDR3 length equals 15 residues.

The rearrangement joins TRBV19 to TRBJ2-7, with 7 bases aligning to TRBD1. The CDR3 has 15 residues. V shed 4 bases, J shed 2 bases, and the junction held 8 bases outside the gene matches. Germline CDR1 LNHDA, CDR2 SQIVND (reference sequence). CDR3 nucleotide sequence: TGTGCCAGTAGTACCCAGGGGGATACCGCCTACGAGCAGTACTTC. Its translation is CASSTQGDTAYEQYF.

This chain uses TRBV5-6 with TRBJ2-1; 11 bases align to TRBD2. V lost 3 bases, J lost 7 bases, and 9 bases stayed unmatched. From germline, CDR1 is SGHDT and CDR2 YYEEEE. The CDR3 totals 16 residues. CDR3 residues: CASSSSRLAGLNEQFF. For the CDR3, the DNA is TGTGCCAGCAGCTCCTCGAGACTAGCGGGGTTAAATGAGCAGTTCTTC.

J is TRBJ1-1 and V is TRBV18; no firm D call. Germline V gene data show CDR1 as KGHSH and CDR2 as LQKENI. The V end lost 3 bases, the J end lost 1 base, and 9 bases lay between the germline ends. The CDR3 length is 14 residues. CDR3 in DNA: TGTGCCAGCTCACCCTCCACTCCGAACACTGAAGCTTTCTTT. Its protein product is CASSPSTPNTEAFF.

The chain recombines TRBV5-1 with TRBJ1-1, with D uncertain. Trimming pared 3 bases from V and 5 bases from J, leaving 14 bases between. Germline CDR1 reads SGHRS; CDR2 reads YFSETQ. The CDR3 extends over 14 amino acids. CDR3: CASSSLASGTEAFF. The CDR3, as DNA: TGCGCCAGCAGCTCGCTAGCCTCCGGGACTGAAGCTTTCTTT.

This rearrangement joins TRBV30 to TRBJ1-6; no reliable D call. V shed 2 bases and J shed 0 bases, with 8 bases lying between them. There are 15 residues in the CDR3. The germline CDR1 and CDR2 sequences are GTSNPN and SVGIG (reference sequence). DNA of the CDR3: TGTGCCTGGAGTCCGGTGAACTCCTATAATTCACCCCTCCACTTT. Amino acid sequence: CAWSPVNSYNSPLHF.

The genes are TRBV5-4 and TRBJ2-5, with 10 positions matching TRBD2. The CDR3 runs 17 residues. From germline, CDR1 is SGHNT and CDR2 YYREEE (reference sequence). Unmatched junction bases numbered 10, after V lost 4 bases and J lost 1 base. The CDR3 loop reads CASSTPASGGFQETQYF. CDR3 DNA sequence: TGTGCCAGCAGCACCCCAGCTAGCGGGGGTTTCCAAGAGACCCAGTACTTC.

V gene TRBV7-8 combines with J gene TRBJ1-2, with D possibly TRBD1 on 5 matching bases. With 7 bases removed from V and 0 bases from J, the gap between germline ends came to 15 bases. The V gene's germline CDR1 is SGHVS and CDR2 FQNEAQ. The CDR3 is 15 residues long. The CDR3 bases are TGTGCCAGCACCCACAGGAGGGGCCCTAACTATGGCTACACCTTC. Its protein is CASTHRRGPNYGYTF.

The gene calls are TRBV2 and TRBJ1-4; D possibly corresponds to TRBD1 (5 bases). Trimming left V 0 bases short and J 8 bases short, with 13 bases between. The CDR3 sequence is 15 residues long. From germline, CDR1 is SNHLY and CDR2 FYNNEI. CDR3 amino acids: CASSEAWRGREKLFF. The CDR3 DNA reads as TGTGCCAGCAGTGAAGCGTGGAGGGGTAGAGAAAAACTGTTTTTT.

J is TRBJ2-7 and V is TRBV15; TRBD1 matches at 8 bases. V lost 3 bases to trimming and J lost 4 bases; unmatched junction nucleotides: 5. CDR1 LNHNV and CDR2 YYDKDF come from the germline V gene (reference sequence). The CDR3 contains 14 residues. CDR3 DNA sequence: TGTGCCACCAGCAGTTGGGGACAGGATTACGAGCAGTACTTC. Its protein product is CATSSWGQDYEQYF.

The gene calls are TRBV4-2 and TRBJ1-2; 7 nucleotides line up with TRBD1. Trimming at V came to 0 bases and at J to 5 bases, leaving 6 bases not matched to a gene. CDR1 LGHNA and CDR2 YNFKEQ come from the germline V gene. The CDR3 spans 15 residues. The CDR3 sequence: CASSQDFQGQYGYTF. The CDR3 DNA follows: TGTGCCAGCAGCCAAGATTTTCAGGGACAGTATGGCTACACCTTC.

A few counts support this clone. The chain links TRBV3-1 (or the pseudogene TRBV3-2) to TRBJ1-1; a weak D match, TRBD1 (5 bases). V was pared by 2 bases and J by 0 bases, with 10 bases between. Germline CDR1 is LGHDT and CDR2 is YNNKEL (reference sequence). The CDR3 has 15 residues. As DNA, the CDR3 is TGTGCCAGCAGCCAACAGGGCTACATGAACACTGAAGCTTTCTTT. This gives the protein CASSQQGYMNTEAFF.

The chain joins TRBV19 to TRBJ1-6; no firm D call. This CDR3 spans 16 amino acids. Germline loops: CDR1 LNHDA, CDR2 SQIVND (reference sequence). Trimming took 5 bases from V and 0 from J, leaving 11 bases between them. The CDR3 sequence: CASSLPWSSYNSPLHF. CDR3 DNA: TGTGCCAGTAGTCTGCCCTGGAGCTCCTATAATTCACCCCTCCACTTT.